This passage covers 4 T cell receptor beta chains from one sample sequenced in a study of sequential checkpoint blockade in melanoma. Repertoires were generated with immunoSEQ multiplex PCR, while TCRdb's copy carries only in-frame clones and drops some. The table shows approximately 17,000 clones, with roughly 93% occurring only once. Treatment: randomized to nivolumab then ipilimumab (arm A) or the reverse (arm B). Sequencing was performed on CD8+ T cells sorted from blood (inferred from file names), taken from a patient given nivolumab and ipilimumab in sequence. The source of these receptors is a human donor with melanoma.

This clone was seen just once. The rearrangement uses TRBV7-2 and TRBJ2-7; 7 bases fit TRBD2. From germline, CDR1 is SGHTA and CDR2 FQGNSA. Unmatched junction bases numbered 8, after V lost 4 bases and J lost 5 bases. The CDR3 loop spans 14 amino acids. The CDR3 sequence: CASSWGGRTHEQYV. The CDR3 region has the DNA TGTGCCAGCAGCTGGGGGGGGAGGACCCACGAGCAGTACGTC.

This chain connects TRBV7-8 to TRBJ1-5, with TRBD1 as a possible D gene (6 bases). The V end was cut by 8 bases, the J end by 6 bases, with 11 bases between. This CDR3 has 12 residues. Germline CDR1 reads SGHVS; CDR2 reads FQNEAQ. This chain's CDR3 is CASGRGSQPQHF. The CDR3, as DNA: TGTGCCAGCGGCAGGGGTTCTCAGCCCCAGCATTTT.

The chain joins TRBV27 to TRBJ1-5; possibly TRBD1 for D (5 bases). V shed 5 bases and J shed 6 bases, with 8 bases lying between them. Germline V gene sequence: CDR1 MNHEY, CDR2 SMNVEV (reference sequence). The CDR3 is made up of 12 amino acids. The CDR3 loop is CASSHRGQPQHF. Here the CDR3 DNA reads TGTGCCAGCAGTCATAGGGGTCAGCCCCAGCATTTT.

This clone showed up just once. V usage is TRBV5-1 and J usage is TRBJ2-5; 8 nucleotides align to TRBD1. This CDR3 has 14 residues. CDR1 is SGHRS and CDR2 is YFSETQ in the germline V gene. V was pared by 4 bases and J by 1 base, with 3 bases of the junction left unmatched. The CDR3 loop is CASSLDRVQETQYF. For the CDR3, the DNA is TGCGCCAGCAGCCTGGACAGGGTCCAAGAGACCCAGTACTTC.